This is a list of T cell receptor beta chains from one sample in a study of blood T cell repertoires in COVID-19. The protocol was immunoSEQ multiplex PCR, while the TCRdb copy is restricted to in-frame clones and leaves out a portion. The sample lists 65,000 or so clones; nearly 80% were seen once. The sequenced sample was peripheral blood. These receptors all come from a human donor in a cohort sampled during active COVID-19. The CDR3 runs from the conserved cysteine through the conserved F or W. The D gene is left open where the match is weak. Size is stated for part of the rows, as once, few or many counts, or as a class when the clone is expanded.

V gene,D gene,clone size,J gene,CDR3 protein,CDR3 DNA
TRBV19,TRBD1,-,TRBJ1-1,CASAKDRGISEAFF,TGTGCCAGCGCAAAGGACAGGGGAATCTCTGAAGCTTTCTTT
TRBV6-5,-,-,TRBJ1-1,CASKNRWGSGTEAFF,TGTGCCAGCAAAAACCGGTGGGGCTCGGGCACTGAAGCTTTCTTT
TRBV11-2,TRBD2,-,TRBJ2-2,CASSLEGLAGIGSTGELFF,TGTGCCAGCAGCTTAGAGGGACTAGCGGGGATCGGGAGCACCGGGGAGCTGTTTTTT
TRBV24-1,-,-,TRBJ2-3,CATSEEGKSTDTQYF,TGTGCCACCAGTGAGGAGGGAAAGAGCACAGATACGCAGTATTTT
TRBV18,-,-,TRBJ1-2,CASSPPRLNGYTF,TGTGCCAGCTCACCTCCTCGACTAAACGGCTACACCTTC
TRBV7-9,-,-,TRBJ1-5,CASSFVEGGYSNQPQHF,TGTGCCAGCAGCTTTGTAGAAGGGGGTTATAGCAATCAGCCCCAGCATTTT
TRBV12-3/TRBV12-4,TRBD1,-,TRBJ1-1,CASRGDSRTEAFF,TGTGCCAGCAGGGGGGACAGTCGGACTGAAGCTTTCTTT
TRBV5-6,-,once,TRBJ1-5,CASSSVDQPQHF,TGTGCCAGCAGCTCGGTCGATCAGCCCCAGCATTTT
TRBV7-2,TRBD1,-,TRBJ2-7,CASRFMGQTYEQYF,TGTGCCAGCAGATTTATGGGACAGACCTACGAGCAGTACTTC
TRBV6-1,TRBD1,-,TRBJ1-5,CASSVWDSRYSNQPQHF,TGTGCCAGCAGTGTTTGGGACAGCAGATATAGCAATCAGCCCCAGCATTTT
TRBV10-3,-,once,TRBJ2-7,CAISGGERAYEQYF,TGTGCCATCAGTGGCGGGGAAAGAGCCTACGAGCAGTACTTC
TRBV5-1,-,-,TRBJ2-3,CASSWFVPAVTDTQYF,TGCGCCAGCAGCTGGTTTGTCCCCGCAGTCACAGATACGCAGTATTTT
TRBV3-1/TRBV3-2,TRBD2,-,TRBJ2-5,CASSLGGAKETQYF,TGTGCCAGCAGCCTCGGGGGGGCAAAAGAGACCCAGTACTTC
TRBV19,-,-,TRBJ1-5,CASSIGGGAGQPQHF,TGTGCCAGTAGTATAGGGGGGGGCGCGGGTCAGCCCCAGCATTTT
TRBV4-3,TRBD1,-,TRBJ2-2,CASSQVTGGAGGELFF,TGCGCCAGCAGCCAAGTGACAGGGGGTGCTGGCGGGGAGCTGTTTTTT
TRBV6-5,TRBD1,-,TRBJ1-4,CASNQQGVSNEKLFF,TGTGCCAGCAATCAACAGGGGGTATCTAATGAAAAACTGTTTTTT
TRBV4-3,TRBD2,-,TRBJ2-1,CASSQDSGGVGNEQFF,TGCGCCAGCAGCCAAGATTCGGGGGGGGTCGGAAATGAGCAGTTCTTC
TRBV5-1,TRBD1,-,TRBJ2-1,CASSLQGSSYNEQFF,TGCGCCAGCAGCTTACAGGGGAGCTCCTACAATGAGCAGTTCTTC
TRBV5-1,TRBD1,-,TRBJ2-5,CASSIAGTGGEETQYF,TGCGCCAGCAGCATTGCCGGGACAGGGGGCGAAGAGACCCAGTACTTC
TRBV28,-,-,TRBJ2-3,CASSLTSTDTQYF,TGTGCCAGCAGTTTGACTAGCACAGATACGCAGTATTTT
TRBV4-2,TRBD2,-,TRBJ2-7,CASSKLAGGLSSYEQYF,TGTGCCAGCAGCAAACTAGCGGGAGGCCTTAGCTCCTACGAGCAGTACTTC
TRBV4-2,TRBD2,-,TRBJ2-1,CASSQDGGGYNEQFF,TGTGCCAGCAGCCAAGATGGGGGGGGATACAATGAGCAGTTCTTC
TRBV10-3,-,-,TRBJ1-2,CAIGGDWDYGYTF,TGTGCCATCGGGGGGGACTGGGACTATGGCTACACCTTC
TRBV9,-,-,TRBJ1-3,CASSRVSGNTIYF,TGTGCCAGCTCGAGGGTTTCTGGAAACACCATATATTTT
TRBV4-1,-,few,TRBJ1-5,CASSPREPNQPQHF,TGCGCCAGCAGCCCGAGGGAACCCAATCAGCCCCAGCATTTT
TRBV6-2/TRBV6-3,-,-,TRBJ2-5,CASSLQETQYF,TGTGCCAGCAGTTTACAAGAGACCCAGTACTTC
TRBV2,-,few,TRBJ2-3,CATSRDFTDTQYF,TGTGCCACTTCCCGGGACTTCACAGATACGCAGTATTTT
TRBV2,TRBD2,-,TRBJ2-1,CASSGLAGGGFYNEQFF,TGTGCCAGCAGTGGACTAGCGGGGGGCGGGTTTTACAATGAGCAGTTCTTC
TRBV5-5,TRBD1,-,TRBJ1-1,CASSWGQTNTEAFF,TGTGCCAGCAGCTGGGGACAGACGAACACTGAAGCTTTCTTT
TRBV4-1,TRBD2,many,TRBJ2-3,CASSHGLAGGVDTQYF,TGCGCCAGCAGCCATGGACTAGCGGGAGGGGTTGATACGCAGTATTTT
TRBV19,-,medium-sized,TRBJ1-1,CASSRAGAGNTEAFF,TGTGCCAGTAGTAGAGCGGGGGCAGGGAACACTGAAGCTTTCTTT
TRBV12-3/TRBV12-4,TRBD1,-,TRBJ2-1,CASSLNRGNEQFF,TGTGCCAGCAGTTTGAACAGGGGGAATGAGCAGTTCTTC
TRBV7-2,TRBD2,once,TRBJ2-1,CASSLGAGSSYNEQFF,TGTGCCAGCAGCTTAGGAGCGGGGAGCTCCTACAATGAGCAGTTCTTC
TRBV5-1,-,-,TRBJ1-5,CASSLSGPQPQHF,TGCGCCAGCAGCTTGTCTGGGCCCCAGCCCCAGCATTTT
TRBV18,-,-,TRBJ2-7,CASSHSGAISYEQYF,TGTGCCAGCTCCCATAGCGGAGCCATCTCCTACGAGCAGTACTTC
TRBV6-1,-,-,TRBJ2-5,CASSEFAVAAQETQYF,TGTGCCAGCAGTGAATTTGCTGTTGCGGCCCAAGAGACCCAGTACTTC
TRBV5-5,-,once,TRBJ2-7,CASSMSTRGNSYEQYF,TGTGCCAGCAGCATGTCAACCAGGGGAAACTCCTACGAGCAGTACTTC
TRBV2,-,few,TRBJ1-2,CASSQGGVGYTF,TGTGCCAGCAGCCAAGGCGGGGTCGGCTACACCTTC
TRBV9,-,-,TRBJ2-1,CASSVVREGHEQFF,TGTGCCAGCAGCGTAGTTCGTGAGGGCCATGAGCAGTTCTTC
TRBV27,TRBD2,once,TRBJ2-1,CASSPGLAGGNEQFF,TGTGCCAGCAGTCCGGGACTAGCGGGAGGGAATGAGCAGTTCTTC
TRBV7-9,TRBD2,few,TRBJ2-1,CASREGSYNEQFF,TGTGCCAGTCGGGAGGGATCCTACAATGAGCAGTTCTTC
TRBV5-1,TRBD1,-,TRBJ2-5,CASSGQGQETQYF,TGCGCCAGCAGCGGACAGGGACAAGAGACCCAGTACTTC
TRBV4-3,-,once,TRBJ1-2,CASSQDPTALWDGYTF,TGCGCCAGCAGCCAAGATCCGACAGCTCTCTGGGATGGCTACACCTTC
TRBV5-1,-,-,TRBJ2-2,CASSAQGESGELFF,TGCGCCAGCAGCGCCCAAGGGGAATCCGGGGAGCTGTTTTTT
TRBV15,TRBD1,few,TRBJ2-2,CATSPRQGDTGELFF,TGTGCCACCAGCCCGCGACAGGGGGACACCGGGGAGCTGTTTTTT
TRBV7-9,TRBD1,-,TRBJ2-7,CASSFKYGNRGPLMYF,TGTGCCAGCAGCTTCAAATATGGGAACAGGGGACCACTTATGTACTTC
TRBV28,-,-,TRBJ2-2,CASTLTGELFF,TGTGCCAGCACCCTGACCGGGGAGCTGTTTTTT
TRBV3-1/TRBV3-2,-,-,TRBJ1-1,CASSPTGSGTEAFF,TGTGCCAGCAGCCCGACGGGGAGCGGCACTGAAGCTTTCTTT
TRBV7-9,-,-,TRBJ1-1,CASSSLGWTEAFF,TGTGCCAGCAGCTCCCTAGGATGGACTGAAGCTTTCTTT
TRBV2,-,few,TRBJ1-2,CASSGQLGGYTF,TGTGCCAGCAGTGGACAGCTTGGCGGCTACACCTTC
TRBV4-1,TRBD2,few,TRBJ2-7,CASSPGGATVAGGPYEQYF,TGCGCCAGCAGCCCCGGGGGGGCTACTGTAGCGGGAGGGCCCTACGAGCAGTACTTC
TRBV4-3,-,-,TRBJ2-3,CASSQDYRGLTDTQYF,TGCGCCAGCAGCCAGGACTACAGGGGACTGACAGATACGCAGTATTTT
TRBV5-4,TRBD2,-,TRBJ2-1,CASRLAAGEGNEQFF,TGTGCCAGCAGACTCGCCGCGGGAGAAGGGAATGAGCAGTTCTTC
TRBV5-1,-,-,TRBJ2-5,CASSSQETQYF,TGCGCCAGCAGCTCGCAAGAGACCCAGTACTTC
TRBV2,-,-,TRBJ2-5,CASSLGLQETQYF,TGTGCCAGCAGTCTGGGGCTCCAAGAGACCCAGTACTTC
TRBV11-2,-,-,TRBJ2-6,CASSLTAGLLSGANVLTF,TGTGCCAGCAGCTTAACGGCAGGCCTTCTCTCTGGGGCCAACGTCCTGACTTTC
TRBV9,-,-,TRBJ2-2,CASSVTLNTGELFF,TGTGCCAGCAGCGTAACTCTCAACACCGGGGAGCTGTTTTTT
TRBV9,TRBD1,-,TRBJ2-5,CASSTRQGEETQYF,TGTGCCAGCAGCACCCGACAGGGGGAAGAGACCCAGTACTTC
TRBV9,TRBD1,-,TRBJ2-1,CASSVGTGPYNEQFF,TGTGCCAGCAGCGTCGGGACAGGGCCTTACAATGAGCAGTTCTTC